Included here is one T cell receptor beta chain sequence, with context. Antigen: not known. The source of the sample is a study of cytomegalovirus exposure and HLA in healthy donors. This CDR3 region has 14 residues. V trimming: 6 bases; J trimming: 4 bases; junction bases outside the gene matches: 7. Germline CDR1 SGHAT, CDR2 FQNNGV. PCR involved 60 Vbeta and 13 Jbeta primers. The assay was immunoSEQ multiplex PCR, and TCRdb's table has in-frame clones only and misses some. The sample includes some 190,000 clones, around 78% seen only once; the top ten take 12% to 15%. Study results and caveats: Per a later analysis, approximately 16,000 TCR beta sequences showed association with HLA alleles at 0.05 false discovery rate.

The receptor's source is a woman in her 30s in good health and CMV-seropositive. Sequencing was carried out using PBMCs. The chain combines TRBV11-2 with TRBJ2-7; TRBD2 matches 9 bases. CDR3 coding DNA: TGTGCCAGCAGTCAGAGCGGGGGGATTTACGAGCAGTACTTC. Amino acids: CASSQSGGIYEQYF.